These 19 T cell receptor beta chains share one sample of origin, sequenced in a study of OX40 agonist ivuxolimab in advanced cancers. TCRdb keeps only in-frame clones here, not all; method: immunoSEQ multiplex PCR. The sample has tens of thousands of clones, around 74% seen once. The source was CD4+ or CD8+ T cells sorted from blood, collected in a trial of the OX40 agonist ivuxolimab. Source of these receptors: an adult with an advanced solid tumor such as melanoma, head and neck, liver or kidney cancer.

The chain recombines TRBV7-9 with TRBJ2-3, with 8 positions matching TRBD2. CDR1 is SEHNR and CDR2 is FQNEAQ in the germline V gene (reference sequence). Trimming removed 3 bases from V and 4 bases from J; junction bases left unmatched: 12. The CDR3 contains 17 residues. For the CDR3, the DNA is TGTGCCAGCAGCTTTTTATTAGCGGGATTAGGTGCAGATACGCAGTATTTT. Amino acid sequence: CASSFLLAGLGADTQYF.

Of note for this clone: One junction end disagrees with the germline gene, perhaps due to a read error. Here the CDR3 DNA reads TGTGCTAGCAGCGCCGGGACAGGGGCCACAGATACGCAGTATTTT. Encoded protein: CASSAGTGATDTQYF. The rearrangement joins TRBV7-7 to TRBJ2-3; 10 bases agree with TRBD1. The germline V gene has CDR1 SSHAT and CDR2 FNYEAQ (reference sequence). This CDR3 contains 15 residues.

The V and J genes are TRBV7-9 and TRBJ2-6, with a weak D call TRBD1 (6 bases). The CDR3 length is 15 residues. The V end was cut by 5 bases, the J end by 0 bases, with 8 bases between. Germline V CDR1 and CDR2: SEHNR, FQNEAQ (reference sequence). CDR3 sequence reads: CASSPGASGANVLTF. CDR3 bases: TGTGCCAGCAGCCCAGGGGCCTCTGGGGCCAACGTCCTGACTTTC.

The V and J genes are TRBV29-1 and TRBJ1-1; TRBD1 matches 8 bases. The CDR3 extends over 13 amino acids. With 6 bases clipped from V and 1 base from J, the junction kept 4 bases outside the gene matches. Germline V gene sequence: CDR1 SQVTM, CDR2 ANQGSEA. CDR3 in amino acids: CSVNGQGNTEAFF. CDR3 sequence (DNA): TGCAGCGTGAACGGACAGGGGAACACTGAAGCTTTCTTT. Complete variable domain (other parts from reference TRBV29-1 and TRBJ1-1): SAVISQKPSRDICQRGTSLTIQCQVDSQVTMMFWYRQQPGQSLTLIATANQGSEATYESGFVIDKFPISRPNLTFSTLTVSNMSPEDSSIYLCSVNGQGNTEAFFGQGTRLTVV.

The chain has TRBV18 and TRBJ2-7, with D uncertain. Germline values: CDR1 KGHSH, CDR2 LQKENI. V was pared by 1 base and J by 5 bases, with 9 bases between. The CDR3 runs 13 residues. The CDR3 coding sequence is TGTGCCAGCTCACCACTCCCAGAACACGAGCAGTACTTC. It codes for CASSPLPEHEQYF.

The V gene is TRBV27, the J gene TRBJ1-6; the D is unclear. The CDR3 covers 12 residues. The germline V gene encodes CDR1 MNHEY and CDR2 SMNVEV (reference sequence). V was clipped by 4 bases and J by 9 bases, with 7 bases between them. The CDR3, as DNA: TGTGCCAGCAGTTCACGGGGTTCACCCCTCCACTTT. Its translation: CASSSRGSPLHF.

The CDR3 here is CASRRGPQETQYF. The CDR3 bases are TGTGCCAGCAGGAGGGGGCCTCAAGAGACCCAGTACTTC. The chain joins TRBV6-5 to TRBJ2-5; 7 bases are a match to TRBD1. CDR3 length: 13 amino acids. Germline trimming cut 6 bases from V and 2 bases from J; bases unmatched to any gene: 3. In germline, CDR1 is MNHEY, CDR2 SVGAGI.

The CDR3 protein is CASRPVAGGPYNEQFF. The CDR3 DNA follows: TGCGCCAGCAGGCCAGTTGCAGGCGGGCCCTACAATGAGCAGTTCTTC. The chain joins TRBV5-1 to TRBJ2-1; tentative D call: TRBD2 (5 bases). The CDR3 covers 16 residues. Per germline, CDR1 SGHRS and CDR2 YFSETQ. V dropped 5 bases and J dropped 2 bases, with 17 bases sitting between them.

Only a few counts were recorded for this clone. V gene TRBV9 combines with J gene TRBJ1-2; possible D gene TRBD1, 5 bases. The CDR3 is 16 amino acids. Germline CDR1 SGDLS, CDR2 YYNGEE. Trimming cost V 4 bases and J 8 bases, with 24 bases left between them. The CDR3 DNA reads TGTGCCAGCAGCCCCCCTTTCGCGGGGCCGAGAGGAGGCTACACCTTC. Its protein product is CASSPPFAGPRGGYTF.

The chain couples TRBV10-1 to TRBJ1-6; no clear D gene. The germline V gene encodes CDR1 WNHNN and CDR2 SYGVQD (reference sequence). The V and J ends lost 8 bases and 0 bases respectively, with 5 bases between them. The CDR3 runs 13 residues. CDR3 protein: CASVGSYNSPLHF. The CDR3 DNA is TGCGCCAGCGTCGGCTCCTATAATTCACCCCTCCACTTT.

This rearrangement joins TRBV15 to TRBJ2-1; 7 bases align to TRBD1. V shed 5 bases and J 6 bases; nucleotides not matched to a gene: 7. The V gene's germline CDR1 is LNHNV and CDR2 YYDKDF (reference sequence). This CDR3 is built from 14 residues. CDR3 coding DNA: TGTGCCACCAGCGGCTGGACAGGACTCAATGAGCAGTTCTTC. Translation: CATSGWTGLNEQFF.

The V gene is TRBV5-6, the J gene TRBJ1-5, with TRBD1 matching over 9 bases. CDR3 length: 13 amino acids. Per the germline V gene, CDR1 is SGHDT and CDR2 is YYEEEE. Unmatched junction bases numbered 1, after V lost 4 bases and J lost 5 bases. The CDR3 bases are TGTGCCAGCAGCCGGACAGGGGATCAGCCCCAGCATTTT. Its protein product is CASSRTGDQPQHF.

As regards this clone: A junction boundary mismatches the germline segment, possibly from a read error. The chain couples TRBV7-9 to TRBJ2-7; 12 nucleotides line up with TRBD1. CDR3 size: 15 residues. Looked up from germline, CDR1 is SEHNR and CDR2 is FQNEAQ (reference sequence). The CDR3 reads CASSQGDRGLYEQYF. The CDR3 DNA sequence: TGCGCCAGCAGCCAAGGGGACAGGGGGCTCTACGAGCAGTACTTC.

The chain couples TRBV5-1 to TRBJ2-7; 13 bases map to TRBD2. Germline V gene data show CDR1 as SGHRS and CDR2 as YFSETQ. The junction had 3 bases not matched to a gene; V was cut back by 4 bases and J by 5 bases. The CDR3 runs to 14 residues. The CDR3 DNA sequence: TGCGCCAGCAGCATCGGGACTAGCGGGAACGAGCAGTACTTC. It is translated as CASSIGTSGNEQYF.

This rearrangement joins TRBV7-2 to TRBJ2-7; 9 bases fit TRBD1. V was pared by 1 base and J by 5 bases, with 6 bases of the junction left unmatched. This CDR3 is built from 15 residues. From germline, CDR1 is SGHTA and CDR2 FQGNSA. The CDR3 here is CASSLDDRGRNEQYF. CDR3 sequence (DNA): TGTGCCAGCAGCTTAGACGACAGGGGGAGGAACGAGCAGTACTTC. The full variable domain, completed using reference TRBV7-2 and TRBJ2-7, is GAGVSQSPSNKVTEKGKDVELRCDPISGHTALYWYRQSLGQGLEFLIYFQGNSAPDKSGLPSDRFSAERTGGSVSTLTIQRTQQEDSAVYLCASSLDDRGRNEQYFGPGTRLTVT.

This clone has only a few counts. The chain recombines TRBV29-1 with TRBJ2-7; D remains ambiguous. Trimming cost V 6 bases and J 0 bases, with 12 bases left between them. The CDR3 length is 13 residues. In germline, CDR1 is SQVTM, CDR2 ANQGSEA. The CDR3 bases are TGCAGCGTCAGAGAGACCACCTCCTACGAGCAGTACTTC. Amino acid sequence: CSVRETTSYEQYF.

The chain joins TRBV6-4 to TRBJ2-1; D may be TRBD1 (6 bases). CDR3 length: 14 residues. Germline V gives CDR1 MRHNA, CDR2 SNTAGT. Trimming shortened V by 3 bases and J by 7 bases, and 13 bases separated the two germline ends. Written as DNA, the CDR3 is TGTGCCAGCAGTGAGGAGACAGGCCCAAATGAGCAGTTCTTC. Protein product: CASSEETGPNEQFF.

The J gene is TRBJ2-2, the V gene TRBV27; D is possibly TRBD1 or TRBD2 (5 bases each). The CDR3 consists of 14 residues. CDR1 is MNHEY and CDR2 is SMNVEV in the germline V gene (reference sequence). Between the trimmed V and J ends, which lost 0 bases and 3 bases, there was a span of 5 bases. The CDR3 loop is CASSLSGDTGELFF. The CDR3 DNA reads TGTGCCAGCAGTTTATCGGGGGACACCGGGGAGCTGTTTTTT.

V gene TRBV19 combines with J gene TRBJ1-2; TRBD1 aligns across 9 bases. The ends lost 7 bases at V and 4 bases at J; junction bases unmatched: 7. Germline V gene data show CDR1 as LNHDA and CDR2 as SQIVND (reference sequence). The CDR3 extends over 14 amino acids. CDR3 nucleotide sequence: TGTGCCAGTATGTTGGGACAGGGAGCCTATGGCTACACCTTC. This codes for CASMLGQGAYGYTF.